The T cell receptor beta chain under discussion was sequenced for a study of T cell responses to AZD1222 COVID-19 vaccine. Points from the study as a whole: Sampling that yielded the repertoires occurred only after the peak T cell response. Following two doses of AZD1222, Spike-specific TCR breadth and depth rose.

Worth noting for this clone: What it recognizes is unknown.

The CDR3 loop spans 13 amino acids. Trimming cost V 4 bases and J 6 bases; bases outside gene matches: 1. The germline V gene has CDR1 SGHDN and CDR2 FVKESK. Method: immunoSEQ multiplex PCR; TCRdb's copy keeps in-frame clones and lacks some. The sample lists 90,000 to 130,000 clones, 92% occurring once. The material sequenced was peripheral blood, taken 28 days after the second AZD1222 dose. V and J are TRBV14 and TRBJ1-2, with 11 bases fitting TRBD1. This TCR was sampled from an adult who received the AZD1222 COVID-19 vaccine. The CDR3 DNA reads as TGTGCCAGCAGCCCGGACAGGGGGCATGGCTACACCTTC. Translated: CASSPDRGHGYTF.